The sequence of this T cell receptor beta chain was determined in a study of cytomegalovirus exposure and HLA in healthy donors. Study results and limitations: The tendency of first-cohort TCR clusters to co-occur in the 120 or so validation repertoires was identified by a subsequent analysis.

Sequencing used immunoSEQ multiplex PCR; TCRdb keeps in-frame clones, though not all of them. Of tens of thousands of clones in the sample, around nine tenths were seen once. Germline CDR1 reads MNHNY; CDR2 reads SVGAGI (reference sequence). V gave up 7 bases and J gave up 2 bases, with 14 bases separating them. This CDR3 comprises 14 residues. For this clone: Its target is not known.

The sample taken for sequencing was PBMCs. The clonotype was recovered from a man aged 18 to 35 in good health and CMV-seronegative. This sequence joins TRBV6-6 and TRBJ1-2; no clear D gene. The DNA of the CDR3 is TGTGCCAGCACCAACCAGAACAGAAACTATGGCTACACCTTC. It specifies CASTNQNRNYGYTF.